The sequence of this T cell receptor (beta chain) was determined in a study of cytomegalovirus exposure and HLA in healthy donors. The CDR3 is 13 amino acids. The V and J ends lost 3 bases and 4 bases, in that order; junction bases with no gene match: 2. The germline V gene has CDR1 WSHSY and CDR2 SAAADI. Study-wide findings and caveats: In vitro work confirmed that a few CMV-associated chains recognize CMV antigens. The authors reported that TCR beta sequences could predict HLA-A and HLA-B alleles. These predictions were accurate for most subjects in the first cohort. In a later analysis, TCR beta V- and J-gene trimming was associated with a missense DCLRE1C variant.

PCR used 60 Vbeta primers and 13 Jbeta primers. Original analysis: Some 11 million of the approximately 80 million unique TCR beta chains counted in a later analysis were shared. Sequenced by immunoSEQ multiplex PCR; TCRdb stores in-frame clones only, minus some. D and trimming come from the DNA, and the V and J calls and clone size come from that table. This repertoire shows over 90,000 clones, roughly 80% found once; its top ten account for 8% to 10%. In the case of this clone: Its specificity is unknown.

Sample: PBMCs. V usage is TRBV10-2 and J usage is TRBJ1-1; 7 bases map to TRBD1. The sequence derives from a male donor in good health and CMV-seropositive. CDR3 residues: CASSDQGGTEAFF. The CDR3 coding sequence is TGCGCCAGCAGTGACCAGGGGGGCACTGAAGCTTTCTTT.